This paragraph covers one T cell receptor beta chain sequence. In its sample, this clonotype was seen many times. Its antigen remains unidentified. Base qualities are not at hand, and no much larger clone is one base apart. The data were obtained in a study of human T cells and chemical hapten exposure (dated by TCRdb to the early 2020s). In terms of the full investigation: For sensitization, 2% DPC in acetone was applied to a 2 cm by 2 cm area of upper inner arm skin. Patch testing was done on the upper back using Finn chambers containing 0.01% DPC, and results were scored after 6 days according to International Contact Dermatitis Research Group standards. In alopecia patients, the study followed how the peripheral blood TCR repertoire changed in vivo over primary and secondary sensitization to diphenylcyclopropenone (DPC), a hapten. Approximately 28 alopecia patients gave blood for TCR sequencing at one to four time points (pre-sensitization, 2, 6 and 24 weeks). Patient blood was sampled pre-sensitization (week 0) and at 2, 6 and about 24 weeks after DPC sensitization. Libraries were pooled for sequencing, and per-sample TCR yields varied mainly because of small differences in library volumes within the pool. The patient cohort, mostly female, included alopecia areata with under or over 50% scalp involvement, alopecia totalis and alopecia universalis. Weekly therapeutic DPC doses were additionally applied to the scalp of patients throughout the roughly 25-week study period. The study at large found these results: A positive correlation was found between the number of PT1 expanded TCRs and patch test score, with significance reached at thresholds 8, 16 and 32 but not 4. No change with DPC sensitization was found in the number of TCRs above 1 in 1000 frequency, and no evidence of global repertoire structure alterations was found. Repeated subsampling changed both the strength of the expansion versus patch-test correlation and the threshold at which that correlation became significant. Because every patient had alopecia, a presumed autoimmune disease, the patients' immune response might differ from that of healthy individuals. Expanded TCRs formed significantly more large CDR3 similarity clusters than pre-sensitization or healthy control sets, consistent with antigen-driven responses.

Ends trimmed: V by 0 bases, J by 1 base; bases unmatched to a gene: 3. Spanning cysteine to phenylalanine, the CDR3 consists of 16 amino acids. Kept here is only the CDR3 DNA, which spans 48 bases and is read in frame from base 1. CDR1 and CDR2 are drawn from the germline V gene: MNHEY, SVGAGI. This sample's time point label indicates: patch test 1, 2 weeks after DPC sensitization. The meaning of the sample's treatment or condition label: therapeutic diphenylcyclopropenone sensitization with weekly scalp DPC. At every patch-test visit, the blood draw took place before the patch test was put on. Eligible patients were aged 18 to 70, diagnosed with alopecia, deemed suitable for DPC therapy, and excluded if pregnant. Total RNA was isolated from unfractionated whole blood collected in Tempus Blood RNA tubes. Libraries were constructed by RACE. TCRdb lists the instrument as NextSeq 500. During library preparation, unique molecular identifiers were attached to individual cDNA molecules so that TCRs could be counted quantitatively and reproducibly. Both TCR alpha and TCR beta chains were sequenced from each blood RNA sample. The paper's processing steps were these. Samples had a median of roughly 87,000 TCRs, with a range from roughly 23,224 to 700,000. The Decombinator software suite was used to annotate V, J and CDR3 in the TCR reads. For the PS versus PT1 abundance plots, all samples were subsampled to the same number of TCRs (28,000). Expanded TCRs were defined as absent before sensitization and observed at least eight times at the 2-week time point. TCRdb trimmed public reads at Q25 via fastp, called clones via MiXCR and kept in-frame beta chains. Rows are combined by CDR3 protein, so each entry shows the most common genes and DNA. The V and J calls, along with clone size, are taken from TCRdb and not from the paper's own processing. The sample yields roughly 82,000 distinct CDR3 sequences; around 11% were counted once. The ten largest make up roughly 3.4% of the sample.

Specimen: whole blood, collected in connection with sensitization to the hapten diphenylcyclopropenone (DPC). The V and J genes are TRBV6-5 and TRBJ1-1; 9 of the junction bases match TRBD1. The clonotype originates from a woman aged 60-75 years with alopecia areata. Some clones in this sample may be carry-over from other donors' samples. The encoded CDR3 is CASSYSRDRANTEAFF. The sequence in DNA is TGTGCCAGCAGTTACTCAAGGGACAGGGCGAACACTGAAGCTTTCTTT.